Shown below are 16 T cell receptor beta chains from a single sample sequenced in a study of cytomegalovirus exposure and HLA in healthy donors. PCR used 60 Vbeta primers and 13 Jbeta primers. Using immunoSEQ multiplex PCR, the repertoire was profiled, and TCRdb retains in-frame clones only, with some absent. This table has about 79,000 clones, 65% to 75% appearing once. The sample taken for sequencing was PBMCs. The receptors originated from a man aged 35 to 55 in good health and CMV-seropositive.

This rearrangement joins TRBV5-1 to TRBJ2-1; TRBD1 matches 11 bases. Per the germline V gene, CDR1 is SGHRS and CDR2 is YFSETQ. The CDR3 totals 16 residues. J was trimmed by 6 bases and V by 6 bases; bases with no gene match: 11. The CDR3 DNA follows: TGCGCCAGCATCTTAGACCGGGACAGGGGGTCCAATGAGCAGTTCTTC. Amino acid sequence: CASILDRDRGSNEQFF.

This rearrangement joins TRBV7-2 to TRBJ2-1; 7 bases match TRBD1. Trimming removed 6 bases from V and 7 bases from J; junction bases left unmatched: 6. The CDR3 is 13 residues long. CDR1 and CDR2 from the germline V gene are SGHTA and FQGNSA. CDR3 nucleotides: TGTGCCAGCAGGCTAAACAGGGGAAATGAGCAGTTCTTC. It specifies CASRLNRGNEQFF.

The chain combines TRBV4-1 with TRBJ2-5, with TRBD1 matching over 7 bases. The CDR3 is made up of 16 amino acids. With V trimmed by 0 bases and J by 3 bases, 7 bases remained unmatched. Germline lookup yields CDR1 MGHRA and CDR2 YSYEKL. The CDR3 DNA follows: TGCGCCAGCAGCCAAGATAGTAGGGGGACAGAAGAGACCCAGTACTTC. Amino acids: CASSQDSRGTEETQYF.

This clone was recorded only once. This chain links TRBV4-1 with TRBJ2-7, with a weak D call TRBD2 (5 bases). This CDR3 comprises 14 residues. Between the trimmed V and J ends, which lost 4 bases and 0 bases, there was a span of 10 bases. Germline assignment: CDR1 MGHRA and CDR2 YSYEKL. The CDR3: CASSLGISSYEQYF. CDR3 sequence (DNA): TGCGCCAGCAGCCTCGGGATCAGCTCCTACGAGCAGTACTTC.

The CDR3 bases are TGTGCCAGCAGCTTGGAGACAGCCTACGAGCAGTACTTC. This codes for CASSLETAYEQYF. The chain carries TRBV5-4 and TRBJ2-7; D possibly corresponds to TRBD1 (5 bases). This CDR3 spans 13 amino acids. Germline values: CDR1 SGHNT, CDR2 YYREEE (reference sequence). Trimming stripped 0 bases from V and 2 bases from J, with 6 bases between. Variable domain in full (rest from reference TRBV5-4 and TRBJ2-7): ETGVTQSPTHLIKTRGQQVTLRCSSQSGHNTVSWYQQALGQGPQFIFQYYREEENGRGNFPPRFSGLQFPNYSSELNVNALELDDSALYLCASSLETAYEQYFGPGTRLTVT.

The J gene is TRBJ2-5, the V gene TRBV5-1; 13 bases line up with TRBD2. CDR1 and CDR2 (germline): SGHRS, YFSETQ. The CDR3 extends over 18 amino acids. The V gene end was trimmed by 4 bases and the J gene end by 0 bases; junction bases not matched to a gene: 9. The CDR3 bases are TGCGCCAGCAGCACCCGACTAGCGGGGGGCGTCTACCAAGAGACCCAGTACTTC. This translates into CASSTRLAGGVYQETQYF. The full variable domain, completed using reference TRBV5-1 and TRBJ2-5, is KAGVTQTPRYLIKTRGQQVTLSCSPISGHRSVSWYQQTPGQGLQFLFEYFSETQRNKGNFPGRFSGRQFSNSRSEMNVSTLELGDSALYLCASSTRLAGGVYQETQYFGPGTRLLVL.

The rearrangement links TRBV4-1 to TRBJ2-1; 10 positions agree with TRBD1. The ends lost 1 base at V and 2 bases at J; junction bases unmatched: 8. The germline V gene has CDR1 MGHRA and CDR2 YSYEKL. The CDR3 length is 18 residues. The CDR3 spells CASSQAGTGALAYNEQFF. CDR3 DNA: TGCGCCAGCAGCCAAGCCGGGACAGGGGCCCTCGCCTACAATGAGCAGTTCTTC.

The gene calls are TRBV28 and TRBJ1-4; D gene unclear. Germline values: CDR1 MDHEN, CDR2 SYDVKM. V was shortened by 2 bases and J by 5 bases, with 15 bases between the two germline ends. The CDR3 sequence is 16 residues long. The CDR3 nucleotides read TGTGCCAGCAGTTTAATCCCCTGGGCAGACAATGAAAAACTGTTTTTT. As protein: CASSLIPWADNEKLFF.

J is TRBJ1-4 and V is TRBV6-1; D is undetermined. The CDR3 has 14 residues. V was clipped by 3 bases and J by 3 bases, with 8 bases between them. Germline lookup yields CDR1 MNHNS and CDR2 SASEGT. In DNA, the CDR3 is TGTGCCAGCAGTGACGGAGGAGCTAATGAAAAACTGTTTTTT. Translation: CASSDGGANEKLFF.

The table lists this clone with a few counts. This sequence joins TRBV6-6 and TRBJ1-1, with TRBD1 matching over 7 bases. Per germline, CDR1 MNHNY and CDR2 SVGAGI (reference sequence). This CDR3 spans 12 amino acids. After removal of 7 bases from V and 3 bases from J, the junction contained 2 bases not matched to a gene. CDR3 protein: CASTGQDTEAFF. CDR3 nucleotides: TGTGCCAGCACCGGACAGGACACTGAAGCTTTCTTT.

The genes are TRBV19 and TRBJ2-1; 7 positions agree with TRBD1. Trimming removed 6 bases from V and 4 bases from J; junction bases left unmatched: 6. Per the germline V gene, CDR1 is LNHDA and CDR2 is SQIVND (reference sequence). This CDR3 contains 14 residues. The CDR3 nucleotides read TGTGCCAGTAGATCCGGGACAGCTTACAATGAGCAGTTCTTC. Translation: CASRSGTAYNEQFF.

In this sample, this clone turned up a few times. The chain recombines TRBV2 with TRBJ2-6, with no clear D. This CDR3 is 15 amino acids long. The germline CDR1 and CDR2 sequences are SNHLY and FYNNEI. V was cut by 6 bases and J by 0 bases, with 9 bases left in between. In DNA, the CDR3 is TGTGCCAGCAGCGAGACAAGCTCTGGGGCCAACGTCCTGACTTTC. It is translated as CASSETSSGANVLTF.

The chain combines TRBV7-2 with TRBJ1-2; D is unresolved. Deletions cut 4 bases from V and 0 bases from J, with 9 bases between. This CDR3 has 14 amino acids. Germline CDR1 SGHTA, CDR2 FQGNSA. CDR3: CASSSEQANYGYTF. The CDR3 region has the DNA TGTGCCAGCAGCTCCGAACAAGCTAACTATGGCTACACCTTC.

This clone showed up many times. The J gene is TRBJ2-2, the V gene TRBV5-4; 11 nucleotides line up with TRBD1. This CDR3 is built from 14 residues. Trimming took 4 bases from V and 5 from J; bases not matched to a gene: 1. Germline V lookup: CDR1 SGHNT, CDR2 YYREEE (reference sequence). CDR3 bases: TGTGCCAGCAGCGGGACAGGGGGAACCGGGGAGCTGTTTTTT. This codes for CASSGTGGTGELFF.

This clone came up once. The chain combines TRBV4-3 with TRBJ1-1, with 7 positions matching TRBD1. With V trimmed by 2 bases and J by 7 bases, 7 bases remained unmatched. Germline values: CDR1 LGHNA, CDR2 YSLEER. The CDR3 has 14 amino acids. This CDR3 reads CASSQSGTDDEAFF. DNA for the CDR3: TGCGCCAGCAGCCAATCCGGGACAGACGATGAAGCTTTCTTT.

This chain connects TRBV25-1 to TRBJ2-6; D gene ambiguous. The CDR3 contains 13 residues. The germline V gene encodes CDR1 MGHDK and CDR2 SYGVNS. Trimming cost V 7 bases and J 1 base, with 5 bases left between them. This CDR3 reads CASIKSGANVLTF. The CDR3 DNA reads TGTGCCAGCATTAAATCTGGGGCCAACGTCCTGACTTTC.